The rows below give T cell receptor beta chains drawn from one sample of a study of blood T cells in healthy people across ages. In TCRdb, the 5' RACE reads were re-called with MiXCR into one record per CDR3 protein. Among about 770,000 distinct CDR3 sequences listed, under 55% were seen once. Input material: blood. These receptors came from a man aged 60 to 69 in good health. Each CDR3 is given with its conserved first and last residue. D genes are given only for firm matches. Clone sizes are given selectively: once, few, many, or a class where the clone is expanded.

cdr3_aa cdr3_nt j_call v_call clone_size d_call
CASSYQGSGGNTEAFF TGCGCCAGCAGCTATCAGGGAAGTGGAGGGAACACTGAAGCTTTCTTT TRBJ1-1 TRBV5-1 once NA
CASSYSRGSNEKLFF TGTGCCAGCAGCTACAGTAGGGGGAGTAATGAAAAACTGTTTTTT TRBJ1-4 TRBV11-2 NA NA
CSAPTQSSYEQYF TGCAGTGCCCCAACCCAGAGCTCCTACGAGCAGTACTTC TRBJ2-7 TRBV20-1 few NA
CASSPNLDRGRGSYEQYF TGTGCCAGCAGTCCGAACCTCGACAGGGGGCGCGGGTCCTACGAGCAGTACTTC TRBJ2-7 TRBV27 NA TRBD1
CASSTNYQETQYF TGTGCCAGCAGTACTAACTACCAAGAGACCCAGTACTTC TRBJ2-5 TRBV12-3/TRBV12-4 NA NA
CAISGAQEETQYF TGTGCCATCAGTGGTGCCCAGGAAGAGACCCAGTACTTC TRBJ2-5 TRBV10-3 NA NA
CASGKTDGTYEQYF TGTGCCAGCGGGAAGACGGATGGTACCTACGAGCAGTACTTC TRBJ2-7 TRBV6-1 NA NA
CASKGSITYEQYF TGTGCCAGCAAAGGGTCAATAACCTACGAGCAGTACTTC TRBJ2-7 TRBV2 once NA
CASSKLGTSGGLETQYF TGTGCCAGCAGCAAACTCGGGACTAGCGGGGGTTTGGAGACCCAGTACTTC TRBJ2-5 TRBV7-8 NA TRBD2
CSVGADQASREQYF TGCAGCGTTGGGGCGGATCAAGCGTCTCGCGAGCAGTACTTC TRBJ2-7 TRBV29-1 few NA
CASSNSFSAQGYTF TGTGCCAGCAGTAACTCCTTCTCGGCTCAGGGCTACACCTTC TRBJ1-2 TRBV6-5 NA NA
CATSRDRRVNTEAFF TGTGCCACCAGCAGAGATAGGAGGGTAAACACTGAAGCTTTCTTT TRBJ1-1 TRBV15 once NA
CSAYPGLAEETQYF TGCAGTGCTTATCCGGGACTAGCGGAAGAGACCCAGTACTTC TRBJ2-5 TRBV20-1 few TRBD2
CASSHWTSTDTQYF TGTGCCAGCAGTCACTGGACTAGCACAGATACGCAGTATTTT TRBJ2-3 TRBV2 NA NA
CAGSQEEGIGTQYF TGCGCCGGCAGCCAAGAGGAGGGGATAGGGACCCAGTACTTC TRBJ2-5 TRBV4-3 NA NA
CASSMTGGFETQYF TGCGCCAGCAGTATGACAGGGGGCTTCGAGACCCAGTACTTC TRBJ2-5 TRBV5-1 NA TRBD1
CASRGLSSGRGTEAFF TGTGCCAGCAGGGGCTTGTCATCCGGGAGGGGCACTGAAGCTTTCTTT TRBJ1-1 TRBV27 NA NA
CATMSPDSRAETQYF TGTGCCACCATGAGCCCGGACAGCCGTGCGGAGACCCAGTACTTC TRBJ2-5 TRBV2 NA NA
CASSSRVDEKLFF TGTGCAAGTAGCTCCCGGGTTGATGAAAAACTGTTTTTT TRBJ1-4 TRBV19 NA NA
CASSEDRLAKNIQYF TGTGCCAGCAGTGAGGACAGGCTAGCCAAAAACATTCAGTACTTC TRBJ2-4 TRBV2 few TRBD1
CASSSSGGAADTQYF TGTGCCAGCAGTTCGAGCGGGGGGGCCGCGGATACGCAGTATTTT TRBJ2-3 TRBV28 few TRBD2
CASSHTTGVPNYGYTF TGTGCCAGCAGCCACACGACAGGGGTCCCTAACTATGGCTACACCTTC TRBJ1-2 TRBV11-2 once TRBD1
CASRRERNTEAFF TGTGCCAGCAGGCGGGAGCGGAACACTGAAGCTTTCTTT TRBJ1-1 TRBV5-5 few NA
CASSYSSGVRTEAFF TGTGCCAGCAGTTACTCTAGTGGGGTAAGAACTGAAGCTTTCTTT TRBJ1-1 TRBV6-6 few NA